This T cell receptor beta chain originates from a study of blood T cell repertoires in COVID-19. Study context: From the United States, Italy and Spain came samples of acute and convalescent COVID-19. PBMCs, B-cell-depleted T cells, or T cells were the source of the cDNA or gDNA that made up the material.

Authors' analysis steps: The authors estimated nucleated cell counts from reference gene primer amplification. Some clones are missing from TCRdb's copy, which holds only in-frame ones; the method was immunoSEQ multiplex PCR. Clone size and V and J calls were adopted from that table, with D and trimming inferred from the DNA. This sample carries some 100,000 clones, approximately 86% of them seen once, and the ten largest clones take 10% to 13%. V shed 2 bases, J shed 4 bases, and the junction held 15 bases outside the gene matches. The CDR3 covers 18 residues. Germline V gene data show CDR1 as SGHVS and CDR2 as FQNEAQ.

This clonotype was obtained from a man in his fifties or sixties with acute or convalescent COVID-19. Input material: peripheral blood. V and J are TRBV7-8 and TRBJ2-3, with 7 bases identical to TRBD2. The CDR3 here is CASSLFIRTSAVADTQYF. The DNA for the CDR3 is TGTGCCAGCAGCTTATTTATCCGAACTAGCGCGGTAGCAGATACGCAGTATTTT.